This TCR beta chain was retrieved from a study of cytomegalovirus exposure and HLA in healthy donors. Findings of the study overall: Common viral pathogens were later found to be apparently linked to several of the most significant clusters. Earlier analysis yielded a pattern in which most TCR beta V segments were productive about 90% or about 30% of the time.

Participants comprised healthy donors of bone marrow. Each donor was nominally healthy when sampled (though unrecorded immune exposures were likely). Vbeta (60) and Jbeta (13) primers were used in the PCR. The method was immunoSEQ multiplex PCR; TCRdb's version includes in-frame clones alone and lacks a portion of them. The sample spans some 80,000 clones; the ten largest clones claim 1.1%. CDR1 and CDR2 from the germline V gene are GTSNPN and SVGIG (reference sequence). The CDR3 runs to 13 residues. Trimming pared 7 bases from V and 1 base from J, leaving 14 bases between. Remarks on this clone: As yet, its antigen is unknown.

This sequence joins TRBV30 and TRBJ2-7; unclear D gene. This TCR was recovered from a woman in her 30s in good health and CMV-seronegative. Specimen: PBMCs. This chain's CDR3 is CAFTRGRSYEQYF. The CDR3 DNA is TGTGCCTTCACCCGAGGCAGATCCTACGAGCAGTACTTC.